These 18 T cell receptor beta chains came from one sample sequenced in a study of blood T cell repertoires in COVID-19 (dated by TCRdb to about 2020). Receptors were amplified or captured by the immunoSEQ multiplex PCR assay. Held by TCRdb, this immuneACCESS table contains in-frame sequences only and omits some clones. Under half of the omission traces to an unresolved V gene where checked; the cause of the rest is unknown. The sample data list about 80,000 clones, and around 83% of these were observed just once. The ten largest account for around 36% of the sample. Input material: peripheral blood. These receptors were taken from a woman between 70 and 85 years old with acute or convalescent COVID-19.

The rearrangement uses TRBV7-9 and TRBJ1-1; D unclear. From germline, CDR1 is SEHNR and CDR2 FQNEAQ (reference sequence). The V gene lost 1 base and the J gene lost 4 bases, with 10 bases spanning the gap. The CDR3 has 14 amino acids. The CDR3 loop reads CASSLDLSGTEAFF. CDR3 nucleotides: TGTGCCAGCAGCTTAGACCTGAGTGGCACTGAAGCTTTCTTT.

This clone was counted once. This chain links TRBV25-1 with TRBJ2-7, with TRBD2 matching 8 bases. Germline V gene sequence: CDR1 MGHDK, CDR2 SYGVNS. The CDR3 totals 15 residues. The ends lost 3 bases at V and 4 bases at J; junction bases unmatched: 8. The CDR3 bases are TGTGCCAGCAGTGAGGGGGGAGCGGGAGATTACGAGCAGTACTTC. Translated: CASSEGGAGDYEQYF.

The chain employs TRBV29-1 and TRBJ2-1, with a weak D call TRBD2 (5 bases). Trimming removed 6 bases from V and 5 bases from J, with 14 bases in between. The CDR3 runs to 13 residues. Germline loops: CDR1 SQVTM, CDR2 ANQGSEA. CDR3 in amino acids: CSVGGSLNNEQFF. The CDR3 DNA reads TGCAGCGTCGGAGGTAGCTTGAACAATGAGCAGTTCTTC.

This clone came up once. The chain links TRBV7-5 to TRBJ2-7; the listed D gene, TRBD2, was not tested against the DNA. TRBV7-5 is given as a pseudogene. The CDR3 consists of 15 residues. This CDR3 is CARRRRRRERGEQYF. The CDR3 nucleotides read TGTGCCAGAAGAAGGAGGAGGCGGGAGAGGGGCGAGCAGTACTTC.

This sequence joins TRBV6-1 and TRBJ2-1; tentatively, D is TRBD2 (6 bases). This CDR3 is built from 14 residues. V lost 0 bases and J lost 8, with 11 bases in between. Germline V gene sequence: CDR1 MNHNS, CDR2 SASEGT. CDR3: CASSEAREWDEQFF. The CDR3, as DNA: TGTGCCAGCAGTGAAGCTCGGGAGTGGGATGAGCAGTTCTTC.

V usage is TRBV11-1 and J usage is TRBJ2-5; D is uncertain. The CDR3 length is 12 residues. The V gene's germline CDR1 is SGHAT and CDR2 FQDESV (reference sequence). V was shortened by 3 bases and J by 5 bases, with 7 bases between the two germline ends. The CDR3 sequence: CASSFPGETQYF. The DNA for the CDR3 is TGTGCCAGCAGCTTTCCCGGGGAGACCCAGTACTTC.

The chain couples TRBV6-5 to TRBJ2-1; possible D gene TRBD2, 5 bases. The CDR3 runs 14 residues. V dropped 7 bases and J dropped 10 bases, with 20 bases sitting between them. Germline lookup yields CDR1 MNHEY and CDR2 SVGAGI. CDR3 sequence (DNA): TGTGCCAGCAAGGGCGGGTATCGCTTAAGGGAGCAGTTCTTC. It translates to CASKGGYRLREQFF.

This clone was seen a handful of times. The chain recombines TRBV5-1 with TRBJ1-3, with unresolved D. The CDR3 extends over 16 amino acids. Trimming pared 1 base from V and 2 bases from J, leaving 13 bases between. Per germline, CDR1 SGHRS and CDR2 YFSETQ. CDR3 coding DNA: TGCGCCAGCAGCTTGCAGGCCCGGTCCCCTGGAAACACCATATATTTT. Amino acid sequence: CASSLQARSPGNTIYF.

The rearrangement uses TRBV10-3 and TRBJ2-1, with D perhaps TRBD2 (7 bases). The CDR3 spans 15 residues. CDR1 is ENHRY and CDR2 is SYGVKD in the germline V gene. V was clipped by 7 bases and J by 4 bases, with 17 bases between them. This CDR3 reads CAITPGKGGYNEQFF. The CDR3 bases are TGTGCCATCACCCCGGGGAAGGGGGGGTACAATGAGCAGTTCTTC.

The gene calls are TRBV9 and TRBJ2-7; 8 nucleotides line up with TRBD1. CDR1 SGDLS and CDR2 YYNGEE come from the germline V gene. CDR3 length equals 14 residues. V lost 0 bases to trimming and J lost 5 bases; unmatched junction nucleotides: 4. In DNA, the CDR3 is TGTGCCAGCAGCGTAGGACAGGGGAGGAACGAGCAGTACTTC. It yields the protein CASSVGQGRNEQYF. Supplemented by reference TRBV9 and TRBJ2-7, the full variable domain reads DSGVTQTPKHLITATGQRVTLRCSPRSGDLSVYWYQQSLDQGLQFLIQYYNGEERAKGNILERFSAQQFPDLHSELNLSSLELGDSALYFCASSVGQGRNEQYFGPGTRLTVT.

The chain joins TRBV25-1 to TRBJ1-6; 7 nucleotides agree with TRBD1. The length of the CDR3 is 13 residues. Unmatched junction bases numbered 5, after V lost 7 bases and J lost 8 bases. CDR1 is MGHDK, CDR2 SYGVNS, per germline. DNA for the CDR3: TGTGCCAGCAAAACAGGGGACGATTCACCCCTCCACTTT. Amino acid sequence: CASKTGDDSPLHF.

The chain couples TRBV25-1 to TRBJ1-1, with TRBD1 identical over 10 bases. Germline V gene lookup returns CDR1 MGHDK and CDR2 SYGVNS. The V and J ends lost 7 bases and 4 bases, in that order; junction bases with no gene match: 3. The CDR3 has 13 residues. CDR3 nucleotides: TGTGCCAGCAAGGGGACAGGGGTCACTGAAGCTTTCTTT. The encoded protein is CASKGTGVTEAFF.

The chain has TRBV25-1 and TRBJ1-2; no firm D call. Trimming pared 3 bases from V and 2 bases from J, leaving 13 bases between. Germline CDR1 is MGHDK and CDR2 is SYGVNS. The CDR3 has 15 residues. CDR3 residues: CASSDSPTGNYGYTF. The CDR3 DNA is TGTGCCAGCAGTGATTCCCCGACTGGAAACTATGGCTACACCTTC.

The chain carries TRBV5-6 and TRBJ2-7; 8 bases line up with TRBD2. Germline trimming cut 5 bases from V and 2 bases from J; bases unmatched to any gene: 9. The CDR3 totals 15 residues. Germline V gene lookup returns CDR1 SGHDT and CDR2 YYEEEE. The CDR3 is CASSAGLAPTYEQYF. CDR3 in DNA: TGTGCCAGCAGTGCCGGACTAGCCCCGACCTACGAGCAGTACTTC. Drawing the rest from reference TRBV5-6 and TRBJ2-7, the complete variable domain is DAGVTQSPTHLIKTRGQQVTLRCSPKSGHDTVSWYQQALGQGPQFIFQYYEEEERQRGNFPDRFSGHQFPNYSSELNVNALLLGDSALYLCASSAGLAPTYEQYFGPGTRLTVT.

The CDR3: CSASGTSGTHEQYF. In DNA, the CDR3 is TGCAGTGCTAGTGGCACTAGCGGGACCCACGAGCAGTACTTC. The chain couples TRBV20-1 to TRBJ2-7, with 10 bases matching TRBD2. Per the germline V gene, CDR1 is DFQATT and CDR2 is SNEGSKA (reference sequence). This CDR3 is built from 14 residues. Unmatched junction bases numbered 7, after V lost 3 bases and J lost 5 bases.

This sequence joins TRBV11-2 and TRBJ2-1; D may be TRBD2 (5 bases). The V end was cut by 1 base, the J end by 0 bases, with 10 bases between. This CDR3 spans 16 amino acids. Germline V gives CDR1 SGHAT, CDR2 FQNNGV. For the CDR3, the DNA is TGTGCCAGCAGCTTAGGGCTCCGGGGCTCCTACAATGAGCAGTTCTTC. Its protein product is CASSLGLRGSYNEQFF.

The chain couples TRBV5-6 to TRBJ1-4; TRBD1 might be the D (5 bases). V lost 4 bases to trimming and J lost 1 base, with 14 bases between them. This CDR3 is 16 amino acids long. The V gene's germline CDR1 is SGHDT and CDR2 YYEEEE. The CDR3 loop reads CASSLRQGGTNEKLFF. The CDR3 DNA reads TGTGCCAGCAGCCTGCGGCAGGGAGGAACTAATGAAAAACTGTTTTTT.

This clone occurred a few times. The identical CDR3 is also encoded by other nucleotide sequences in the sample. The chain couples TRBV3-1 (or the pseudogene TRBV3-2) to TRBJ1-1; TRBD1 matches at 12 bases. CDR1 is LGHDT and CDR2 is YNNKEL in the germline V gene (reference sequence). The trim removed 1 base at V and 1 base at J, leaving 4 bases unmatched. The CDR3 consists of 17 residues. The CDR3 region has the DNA TGTGCCAGCAGCCAAGTCGGGACAGGGGGCCGGAACACTGAAGCTTTCTTT. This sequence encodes CASSQVGTGGRNTEAFF.